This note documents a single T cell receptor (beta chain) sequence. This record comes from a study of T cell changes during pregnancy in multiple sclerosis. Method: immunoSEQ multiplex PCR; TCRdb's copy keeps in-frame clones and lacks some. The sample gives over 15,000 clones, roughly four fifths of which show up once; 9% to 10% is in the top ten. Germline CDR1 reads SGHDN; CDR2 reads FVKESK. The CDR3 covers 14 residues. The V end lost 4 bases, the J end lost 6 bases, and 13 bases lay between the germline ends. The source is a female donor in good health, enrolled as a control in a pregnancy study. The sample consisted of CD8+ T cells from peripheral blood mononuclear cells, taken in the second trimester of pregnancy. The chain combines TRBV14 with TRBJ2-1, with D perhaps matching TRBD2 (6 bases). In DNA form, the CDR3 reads TGTGCCAGCAGCCCAAGGGACTTAGCCAATGAGCAGTTCTTC. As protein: CASSPRDLANEQFF.